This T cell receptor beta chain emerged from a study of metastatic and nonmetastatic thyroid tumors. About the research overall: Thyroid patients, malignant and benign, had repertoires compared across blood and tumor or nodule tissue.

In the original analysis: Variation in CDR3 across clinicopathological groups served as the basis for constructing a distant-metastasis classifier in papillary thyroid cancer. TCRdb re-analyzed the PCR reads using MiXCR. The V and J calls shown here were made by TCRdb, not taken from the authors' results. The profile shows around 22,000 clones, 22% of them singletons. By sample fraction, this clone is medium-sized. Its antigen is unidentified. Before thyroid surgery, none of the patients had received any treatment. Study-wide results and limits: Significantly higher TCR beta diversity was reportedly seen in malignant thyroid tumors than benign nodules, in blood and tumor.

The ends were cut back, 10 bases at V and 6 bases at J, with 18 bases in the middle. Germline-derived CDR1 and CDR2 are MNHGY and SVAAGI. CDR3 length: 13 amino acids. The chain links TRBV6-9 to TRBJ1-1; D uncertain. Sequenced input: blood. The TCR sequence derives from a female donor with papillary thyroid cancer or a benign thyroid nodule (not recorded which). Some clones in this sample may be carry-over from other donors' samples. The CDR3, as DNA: TGTGCCACCCCCCCGACTTTTGGCGCTGAAGCTTTCTTT. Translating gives CATPPTFGAEAFF.